This T cell receptor beta chain is from a study of molecular identifiers for immune sequencing clone quantification. Study-wide points: Detection of one spiked Jurkat cell's TCR RNA reportedly worked in around 1 million naive cells.

This clonotype was observed a handful of times. Its antigen is not identified. A read error may account for a junction end that differs from germline. The CDR3 runs 12 residues. Via MiXCR, TCRdb re-called the PCR reads, giving one row per CDR3 protein. The sample yields hundreds of thousands of distinct CDR3 sequences, roughly 25% seen once. This clonotype originated in a human donor in good health. Some libraries in this study had Jurkat cell RNA spiked in. V gene TRBV12-3 or TRBV12-4 combines with J gene TRBJ2-5; D is unresolved. The sequencing sample was made of naive CD8+ T cells from blood, with Jurkat cell RNA spiked in. Subset of the sample: FACS-sorted CD8+CD4-CCR7+CD45RA+ naive T cells. CDR3 in amino acids: CASSVASPAQYF. The CDR3 DNA reads TGTGCCAGCAGTGTAGCCAGTCCGGCCCAGTACTTC.